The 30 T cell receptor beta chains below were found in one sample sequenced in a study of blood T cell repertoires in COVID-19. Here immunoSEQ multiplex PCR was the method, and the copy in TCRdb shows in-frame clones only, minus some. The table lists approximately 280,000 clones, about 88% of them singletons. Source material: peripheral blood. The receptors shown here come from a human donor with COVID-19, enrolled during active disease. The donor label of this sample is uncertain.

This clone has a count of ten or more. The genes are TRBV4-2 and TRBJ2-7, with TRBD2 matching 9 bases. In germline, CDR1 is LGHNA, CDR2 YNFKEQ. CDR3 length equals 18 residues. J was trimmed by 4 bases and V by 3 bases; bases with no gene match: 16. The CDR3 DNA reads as TGTGCCAGCAGCCATACCGTGGGTCTTAGCGGGGGCTGTTACGAGCAGTACTTC. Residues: CASSHTVGLSGGCYEQYF.

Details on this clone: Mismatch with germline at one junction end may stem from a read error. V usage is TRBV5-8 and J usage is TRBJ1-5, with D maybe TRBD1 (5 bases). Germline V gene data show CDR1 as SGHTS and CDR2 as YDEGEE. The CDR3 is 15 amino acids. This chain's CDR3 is CASRLGGGRGQPQHF. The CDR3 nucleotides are TGTGCCAGCAGGTTGGGCGGGGGAAGGGGTCAGCCCCAGCATTTT.

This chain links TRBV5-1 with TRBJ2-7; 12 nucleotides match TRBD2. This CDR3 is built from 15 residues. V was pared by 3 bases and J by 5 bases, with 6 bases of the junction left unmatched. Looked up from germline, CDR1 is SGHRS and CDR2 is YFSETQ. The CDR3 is CASSSRLAGVHEQYF. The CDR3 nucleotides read TGCGCCAGCAGCTCCAGACTAGCGGGAGTCCACGAGCAGTACTTC.

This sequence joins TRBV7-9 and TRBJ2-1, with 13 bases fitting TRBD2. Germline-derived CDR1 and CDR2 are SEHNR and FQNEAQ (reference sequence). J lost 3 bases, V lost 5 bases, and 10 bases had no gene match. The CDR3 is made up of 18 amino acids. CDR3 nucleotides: TGTGCCAGCAGCGATCCGGGACTAGCGGGAAGGGTCTACAATGAGCAGTTCTTC. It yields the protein CASSDPGLAGRVYNEQFF.

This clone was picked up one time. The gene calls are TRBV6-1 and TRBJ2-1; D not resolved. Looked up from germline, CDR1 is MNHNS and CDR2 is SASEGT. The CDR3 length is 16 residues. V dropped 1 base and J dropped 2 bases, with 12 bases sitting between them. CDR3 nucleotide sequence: TGTGCCAGCAGTGAAGTGGTAACAGCAACCTACAATGAGCAGTTCTTC. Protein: CASSEVVTATYNEQFF.

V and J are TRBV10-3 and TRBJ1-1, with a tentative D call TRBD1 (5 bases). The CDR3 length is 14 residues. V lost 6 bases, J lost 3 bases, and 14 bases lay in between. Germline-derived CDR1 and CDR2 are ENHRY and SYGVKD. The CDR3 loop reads CAIRETDVDTEAFF. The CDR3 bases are TGTGCCATCAGGGAGACAGACGTGGACACTGAAGCTTTCTTT.

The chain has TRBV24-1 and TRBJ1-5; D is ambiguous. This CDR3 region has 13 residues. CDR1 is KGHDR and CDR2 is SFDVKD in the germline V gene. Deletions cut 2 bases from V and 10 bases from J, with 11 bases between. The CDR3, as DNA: TGTGCCACCAGTGATTCCAGGTCCCGTCCCCAGCATTTT. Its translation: CATSDSRSRPQHF.

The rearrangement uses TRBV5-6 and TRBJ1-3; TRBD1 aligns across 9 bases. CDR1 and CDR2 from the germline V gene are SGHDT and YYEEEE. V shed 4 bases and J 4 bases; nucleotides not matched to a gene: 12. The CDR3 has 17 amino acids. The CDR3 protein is CASSPGQGEGPGNTIYF. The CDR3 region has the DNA TGTGCCAGCAGCCCGGGACAGGGAGAAGGGCCAGGAAACACCATATATTTT.

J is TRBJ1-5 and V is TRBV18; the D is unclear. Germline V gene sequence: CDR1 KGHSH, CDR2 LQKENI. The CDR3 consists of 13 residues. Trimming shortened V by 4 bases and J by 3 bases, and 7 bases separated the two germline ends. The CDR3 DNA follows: TGTGCCAGCTCACGAGAGTCCAATCAGCCCCAGCATTTT. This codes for CASSRESNQPQHF.

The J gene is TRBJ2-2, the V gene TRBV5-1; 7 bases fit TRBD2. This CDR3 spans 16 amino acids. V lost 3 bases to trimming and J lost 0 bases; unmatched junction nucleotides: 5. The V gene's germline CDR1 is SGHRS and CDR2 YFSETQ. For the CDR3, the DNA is TGCGCCAGCAGCTCACCTAGCGGTGCGAACACCGGGGAGCTGTTTTTT. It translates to CASSSPSGANTGELFF.

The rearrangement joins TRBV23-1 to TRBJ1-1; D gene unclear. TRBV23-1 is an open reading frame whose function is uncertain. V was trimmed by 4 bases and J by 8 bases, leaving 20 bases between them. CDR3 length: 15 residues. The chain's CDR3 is CASSPAGPTEGEAFF. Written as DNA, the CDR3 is TGCGCCAGCAGTCCCGCGGGCCCGACTGAAGGGGAAGCTTTCTTT.

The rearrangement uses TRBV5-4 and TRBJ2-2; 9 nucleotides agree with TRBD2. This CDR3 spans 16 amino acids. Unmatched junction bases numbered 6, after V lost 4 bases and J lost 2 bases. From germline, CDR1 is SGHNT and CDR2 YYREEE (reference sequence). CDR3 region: CASSAPLAGNTGELFF. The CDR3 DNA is TGTGCCAGCAGCGCCCCACTAGCGGGTAACACCGGGGAGCTGTTTTTT.

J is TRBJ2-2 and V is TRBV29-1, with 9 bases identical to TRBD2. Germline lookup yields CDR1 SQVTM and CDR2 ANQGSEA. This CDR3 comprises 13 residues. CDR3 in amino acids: CSSSGMVGGELFF. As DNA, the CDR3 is TGCTCCTCTAGCGGGATGGTGGGCGGGGAGCTGTTTTTT.

The CDR3 DNA is TGTGCCAGCAGCCACGGGACTAGCGGGAGACGAAACAATGAGCAGTTCTTC. This translates into CASSHGTSGRRNNEQFF. The J gene is TRBJ2-1, the V gene TRBV3-1 (or the pseudogene TRBV3-2); 14 positions match TRBD2. This CDR3 spans 17 amino acids. J was trimmed by 5 bases and V by 3 bases; bases with no gene match: 6. From germline, CDR1 is LGHDT and CDR2 YNNKEL (reference sequence).

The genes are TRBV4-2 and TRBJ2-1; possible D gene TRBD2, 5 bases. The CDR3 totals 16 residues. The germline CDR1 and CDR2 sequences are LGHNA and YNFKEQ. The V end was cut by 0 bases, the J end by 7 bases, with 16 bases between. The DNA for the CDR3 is TGTGCCAGCAGCCAAGATCCGGTTTCGGGGTGGAATGAGCAGTTCTTC. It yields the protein CASSQDPVSGWNEQFF.

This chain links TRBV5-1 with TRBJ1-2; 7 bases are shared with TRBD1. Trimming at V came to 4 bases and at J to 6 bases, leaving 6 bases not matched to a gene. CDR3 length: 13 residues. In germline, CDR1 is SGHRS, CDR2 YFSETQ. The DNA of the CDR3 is TGCGCCAGCAGCGCAGACGGGACAGATGGCTACACCTTC. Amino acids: CASSADGTDGYTF. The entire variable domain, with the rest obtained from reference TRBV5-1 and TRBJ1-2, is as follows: KAGVTQTPRYLIKTRGQQVTLSCSPISGHRSVSWYQQTPGQGLQFLFEYFSETQRNKGNFPGRFSGRQFSNSRSEMNVSTLELGDSALYLCASSADGTDGYTFGSGTRLTVV.

For the CDR3, the DNA is TGTGCCAGCAGCGTAAATCCAGGCGATATAGAGTATTCACCCCTCCACTTT. Translated: CASSVNPGDIEYSPLHF. The chain joins TRBV9 to TRBJ1-6, with no clear D. This CDR3 has 17 amino acids. V shed 1 base and J shed 8 bases, with 19 bases lying between them. Germline V gene sequence: CDR1 SGDLS, CDR2 YYNGEE.

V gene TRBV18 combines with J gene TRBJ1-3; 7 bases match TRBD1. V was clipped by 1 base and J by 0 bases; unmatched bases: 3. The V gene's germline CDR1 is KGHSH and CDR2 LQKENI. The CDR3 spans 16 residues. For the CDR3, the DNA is TGTGCCAGCTCACCACTCCGGGACAGCTCTGGAAACACCATATATTTT. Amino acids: CASSPLRDSSGNTIYF.

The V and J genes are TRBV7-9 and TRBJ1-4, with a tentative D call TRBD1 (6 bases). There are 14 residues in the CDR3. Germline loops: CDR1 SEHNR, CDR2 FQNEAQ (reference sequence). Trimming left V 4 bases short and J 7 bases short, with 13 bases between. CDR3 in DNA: TGTGCCAGCAGCTCGTCGGCAGGGGCTGAAAAACTGTTTTTT. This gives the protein CASSSSAGAEKLFF. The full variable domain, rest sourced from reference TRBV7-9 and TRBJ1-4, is DTGVSQNPRHKITKRGQNVTFRCDPISEHNRLYWYRQTLGQGPEFLTYFQNEAQLEKSRLLSDRFSAERPKGSFSTLEIQRTEQGDSAMYLCASSSSAGAEKLFFGSGTQLSVL.

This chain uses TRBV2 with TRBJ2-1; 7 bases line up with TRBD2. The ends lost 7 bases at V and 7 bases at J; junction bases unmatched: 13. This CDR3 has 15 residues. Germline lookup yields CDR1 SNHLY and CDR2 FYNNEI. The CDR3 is CASTQEAGVINEQFF. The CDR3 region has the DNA TGTGCCAGCACCCAAGAGGCGGGAGTAATAAATGAGCAGTTCTTC.

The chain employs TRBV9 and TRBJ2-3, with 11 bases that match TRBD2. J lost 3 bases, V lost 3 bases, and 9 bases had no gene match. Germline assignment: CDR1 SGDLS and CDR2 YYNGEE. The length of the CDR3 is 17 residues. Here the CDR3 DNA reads TGTGCCAGCAGCGCCGTGATAGCGGGAGGGGTGACAGATACGCAGTATTTT. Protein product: CASSAVIAGGVTDTQYF.

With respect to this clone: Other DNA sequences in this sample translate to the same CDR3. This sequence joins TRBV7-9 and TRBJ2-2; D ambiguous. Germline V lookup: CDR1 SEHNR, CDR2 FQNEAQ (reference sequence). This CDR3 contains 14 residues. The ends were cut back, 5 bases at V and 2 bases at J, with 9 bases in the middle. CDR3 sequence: CASSLTPNTGELFF. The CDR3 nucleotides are TGTGCCAGCAGCCTGACTCCTAACACCGGGGAGCTGTTTTTT.

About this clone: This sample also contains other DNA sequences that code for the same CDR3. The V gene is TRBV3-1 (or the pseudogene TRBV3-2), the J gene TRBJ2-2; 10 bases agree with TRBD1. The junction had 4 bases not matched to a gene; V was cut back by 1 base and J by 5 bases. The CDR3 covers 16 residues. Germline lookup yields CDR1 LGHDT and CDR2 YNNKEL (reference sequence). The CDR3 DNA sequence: TGTGCCAGCAGCCAAGTAGGGACAGGGGTTACCGGGGAGCTGTTTTTT. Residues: CASSQVGTGVTGELFF.

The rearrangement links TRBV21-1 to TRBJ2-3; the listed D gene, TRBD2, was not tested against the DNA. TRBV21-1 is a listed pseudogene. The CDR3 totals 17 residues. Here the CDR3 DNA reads TGTGCCAGCAGCCCCCCCGGGACTAGCGGGAACACAGATACGCAGTATTTT. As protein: CASSPPGTSGNTDTQYF.

CDR3 protein: CASSPLRGREETQYF. The DNA of the CDR3 is TGCGCCAGCAGCCCCCTAAGGGGGCGAGAAGAGACCCAGTACTTC. The V and J genes are TRBV4-1 and TRBJ2-5, with 7 bases identical to TRBD1. The CDR3 loop spans 15 amino acids. After removal of 4 bases from V and 3 bases from J, the junction contained 8 bases not matched to a gene. The germline V gene has CDR1 MGHRA and CDR2 YSYEKL.

CDR3 nucleotide sequence: TGTGCCAGTAGTCCGTTGGTGGGGAGGAGGTACAATGAGCAGTTCTTC. It yields the protein CASSPLVGRRYNEQFF. The chain couples TRBV19 to TRBJ2-1, with TRBD2 as a possible D gene (6 bases). The length of the CDR3 is 16 residues. The ends were cut back, 5 bases at V and 4 bases at J, with 18 bases in the middle. The germline V gene has CDR1 LNHDA and CDR2 SQIVND (reference sequence).

This chain's CDR3 is CASSWDRGDYEQYF. Written as DNA, the CDR3 is TGTGCCAGCAGCTGGGACAGGGGAGACTACGAGCAGTACTTC. The rearrangement uses TRBV2 and TRBJ2-7; 10 nucleotides match TRBD1. V lost 6 bases and J lost 3; bases outside the gene matches: 5. The CDR3 has 14 residues. Germline values: CDR1 SNHLY, CDR2 FYNNEI.

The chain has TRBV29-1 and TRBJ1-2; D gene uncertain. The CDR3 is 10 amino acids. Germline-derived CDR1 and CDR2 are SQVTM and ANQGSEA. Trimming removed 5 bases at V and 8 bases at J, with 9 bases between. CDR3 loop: CSVKEGGYTF. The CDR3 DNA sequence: TGCAGCGTTAAGGAGGGAGGCTACACCTTC. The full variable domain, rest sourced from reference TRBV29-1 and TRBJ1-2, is SAVISQKPSRDICQRGTSLTIQCQVDSQVTMMFWYRQQPGQSLTLIATANQGSEATYESGFVIDKFPISRPNLTFSTLTVSNMSPEDSSIYLCSVKEGGYTFGSGTRLTVV.

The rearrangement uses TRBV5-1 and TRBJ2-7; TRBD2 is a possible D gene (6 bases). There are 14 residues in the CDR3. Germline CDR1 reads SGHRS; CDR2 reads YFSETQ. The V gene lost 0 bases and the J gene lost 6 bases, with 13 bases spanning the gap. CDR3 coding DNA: TGCGCCAGCAGCTTGGACTCACTAGCAAGCGAGCAGTACTTC. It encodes CASSLDSLASEQYF. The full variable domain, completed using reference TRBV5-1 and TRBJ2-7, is KAGVTQTPRYLIKTRGQQVTLSCSPISGHRSVSWYQQTPGQGLQFLFEYFSETQRNKGNFPGRFSGRQFSNSRSEMNVSTLELGDSALYLCASSLDSLASEQYFGPGTRLTVT.

The CDR3 protein is CASSLDAISYNEQFF. The CDR3 nucleotides are TGTGCCAGCAGCTTGGATGCGATCTCCTACAATGAGCAGTTCTTC. V usage is TRBV5-4 and J usage is TRBJ2-1; D remains ambiguous. Germline values: CDR1 SGHNT, CDR2 YYREEE (reference sequence). V dropped 0 bases and J dropped 0 bases, with 7 bases sitting between them. The CDR3 contains 15 residues.